What follows are 29 T cell receptor beta chains derived from one specimen sequenced in a study of T-cell memory formation after mild COVID-19. Each CDR3 protein is one row after TCRdb ran MiXCR on the 5' RACE reads. The sample has about 14,000 distinct CDR3 sequences, about 11% seen once. Material for sequencing was PBMCs or a T cell subset sorted from them (not recorded which). Every receptor here comes from an adult woman who had mild COVID-19 (a few samples of this study predate the infection). Cell type and time point are not known.

The genes are TRBV5-1 and TRBJ2-1, with 7 bases aligning to TRBD2. After removal of 4 bases from V and 0 bases from J, the junction contained 16 bases not matched to a gene. Germline lookup yields CDR1 SGHRS and CDR2 YFSETQ. The CDR3 sequence is 19 residues long. CDR3: CASSRFQLLAVSSYNEQFF. The CDR3 nucleotides read TGCGCCAGCAGCCGGTTTCAACTGCTAGCGGTTAGCTCCTACAATGAGCAGTTCTTC.

This clonotype was seen at least ten times. The V and J genes are TRBV7-9 and TRBJ2-6, with 8 bases lining up with TRBD1. After removal of 2 bases from V and 3 bases from J, the junction contained 12 bases not matched to a gene. The germline V gene encodes CDR1 SEHNR and CDR2 FQNEAQ (reference sequence). This CDR3 contains 19 residues. CDR3 residues: CASSLIPGQGSFGANVLTF. The DNA of the CDR3 is TGTGCCAGCAGCTTAATTCCCGGACAGGGTTCATTTGGGGCCAACGTCCTGACTTTC.

This clonotype has at least ten counts. The chain's CDR3 is CASSLVIAGGPFEQYF. The DNA of the CDR3 is TGTGCCAGCAGCTTGGTAATAGCGGGAGGGCCGTTCGAGCAGTACTTC. This chain joins TRBV5-6 and TRBJ2-7; 11 nucleotides match TRBD2. Losses at the gene ends were 0 bases for V and 6 bases for J; bases not matched to a gene: 8. This CDR3 comprises 16 residues. CDR1 and CDR2 (germline): SGHDT, YYEEEE.

The sample holds many counts of this clonotype. The chain employs TRBV12-3 or TRBV12-4 and TRBJ2-3; 7 bases match TRBD2. V lost 2 bases and J lost 4; bases outside the gene matches: 6. This CDR3 is built from 15 residues. The CDR3 is CASSLRTGLPDTQYF. The CDR3, as DNA: TGTGCCAGCAGTTTAAGGACGGGACTACCAGATACGCAGTATTTT.

This clonotype was observed many times. The CDR3 reads CASSRPQGVATNEKLFF. Here the CDR3 DNA reads TGTGCCAGCAGCCGGCCACAGGGGGTTGCAACTAATGAAAAACTGTTTTTT. The rearrangement uses TRBV7-9 and TRBJ1-4; 8 nucleotides match TRBD1. Germline-derived CDR1 and CDR2 are SEHNR and FQNEAQ (reference sequence). The CDR3 length is 17 residues. Trimming removed 5 bases from V and 0 bases from J; junction bases left unmatched: 8.

The chain links TRBV7-8 to TRBJ1-2; weak D call: TRBD1 (5 bases). Germline V gene lookup returns CDR1 SGHVS and CDR2 FQNEAQ. V was clipped by 0 bases and J by 8 bases, with 16 bases between them. CDR3 length equals 15 residues. The CDR3 reads CASSLAAGPAGGYTF. CDR3 coding DNA: TGTGCCAGCAGCTTAGCCGCGGGGCCGGCGGGGGGCTACACCTTC.

This clonotype was detected ten times or more. The V and J genes are TRBV12-3 or TRBV12-4 and TRBJ1-2; 8 bases map to TRBD1. Trimming took 9 bases from V and 8 from J; bases not matched to a gene: 5. The CDR3 runs 11 residues. The CDR3 is CASLQGEGYTF. The CDR3, as DNA: TGTGCCAGTCTACAGGGGGAGGGCTACACCTTC.

This clonotype was counted ten times or more. This sequence joins TRBV6-2 or TRBV6-3 and TRBJ2-4; D perhaps matches TRBD2 (5 bases). Looked up from germline, CDR1 is MNHEY and CDR2 is SVGEGT. CDR3 size: 17 residues. V lost 3 bases to trimming and J lost 8 bases, with 23 bases between them. CDR3 in DNA: TGTGCCAGCAGTTATTCGGGGTTGTCGGGTTGGTTGGACATTCAGTACTTC. Protein: CASSYSGLSGWLDIQYF.

This clonotype has at least ten counts. The CDR3 DNA sequence: TGTGCCAGCAGTTTAGGCCAGCGTCCATCCTACGAGCAGTACTTC. Residues: CASSLGQRPSYEQYF. This chain links TRBV12-3 or TRBV12-4 with TRBJ2-7; D unclear. V was cut by 1 base and J by 1 base, with 11 bases left in between. The CDR3 has 15 amino acids.

The count of this clonotype is one. The V and J genes are TRBV3-1 and TRBJ2-1, with 15 nucleotides matching TRBD2. The CDR3 consists of 18 residues. J gave up 4 bases and V 1 base, and 5 bases lay outside the gene matches. The germline CDR1 and CDR2 sequences are LGHDT and YNNKEL (reference sequence). The CDR3 is CASSQGTSGGAKYNEQFF. The CDR3 nucleotides are TGTGCCAGCAGCCAAGGGACTAGCGGGGGGGCAAAGTACAATGAGCAGTTCTTC.

This rearrangement joins TRBV7-2 to TRBJ2-1; weak D call: TRBD1 (5 bases). The CDR3 length is 13 residues. Trimming stripped 2 bases from V and 6 bases from J, with 8 bases between. Germline CDR1 and CDR2: SGHTA and FQGNSA. CDR3 loop: CASSLRQINEQFF. CDR3 nucleotides: TGTGCCAGCAGCTTAAGACAGATCAATGAGCAGTTCTTC.

This rearrangement joins TRBV12-3 or TRBV12-4 to TRBJ1-1; no firm D call. The CDR3 sequence is 13 residues long. Trimming took 6 bases from V and 2 from J, leaving 10 bases between them. This chain's CDR3 is CASRDQGNTEAFF. The CDR3 region has the DNA TGTGCCAGCAGAGACCAAGGAAACACTGAAGCTTTCTTT.

This clonotype was observed at least ten times. The chain employs TRBV20-1 and TRBJ2-1; D is perhaps TRBD1 or TRBD2 (5 bases each). The germline V gene has CDR1 DFQATT and CDR2 SNEGSKA (reference sequence). Trimming left V 3 bases short and J 9 bases short, with 18 bases between. This CDR3 spans 14 amino acids. In nucleotides, the CDR3 is TGCAGTGCTAGCGAATCATTCGTTGGGGGTGAGCAGTTCTTC. Encoded protein: CSASESFVGGEQFF.

V usage is TRBV29-1 and J usage is TRBJ2-7, with D possibly TRBD2 on 6 matching bases. Trimming left V 5 bases short and J 3 bases short, with 11 bases between. CDR3 length: 12 residues. Germline-derived CDR1 and CDR2 are SQVTM and ANQGSEA. The CDR3 DNA sequence: TGCAGCGTTCAGGTGGGGGGCTACGAGCAGTACGTC. Amino acid sequence: CSVQVGGYEQYV.

A note on this clonotype: Possible read error: a much larger clone is one base away. The V call is TRBV7-6, the J call TRBJ2-7; D is unclear. The V gene lost 5 bases and the J gene lost 3 bases, with 11 bases spanning the gap. From germline, CDR1 is SGHVS and CDR2 FNYEAQ. The CDR3 length is 13 residues. The DNA of the CDR3 is TGTGCCAGCAGCCCTACTCCGGGCTACGAGCAGTACTTC. Translated: CASSPTPGYEQYF.

This clonotype was observed many times. V usage is TRBV7-6 and J usage is TRBJ1-5; D gene uncertain. CDR3 length: 15 residues. Trimming took off 2 bases at V and 3 bases at J, with 11 bases between the two ends. CDR1 is SGHVS and CDR2 is FNYEAQ in the germline V gene. In nucleotides, the CDR3 is TGTGCCAGCAGCTTAATCGGAGGAATCAATCAGCCCCAGCATTTT. Translated, it gives CASSLIGGINQPQHF. Together with reference TRBV7-6 and TRBJ1-5, the CDR3 gives the full variable domain: GAGVSQSPRYKVTKRGQDVALRCDPISGHVSLYWYRQALGQGPEFLTYFNYEAQQDKSGLPNDRFSAERPEGSISTLTIQRTEQRDSAMYRCASSLIGGINQPQHFGDGTRLSIL.

In its sample, this clonotype was seen many times. This chain connects TRBV13 to TRBJ1-3; D is perhaps TRBD1 (5 bases). The V gene lost 2 bases and the J gene lost 2 bases, with 10 bases spanning the gap. The V gene's germline CDR1 is PRHDT and CDR2 FYEKMQ (reference sequence). The CDR3 totals 15 residues. This chain's CDR3 is CASSLWGDPGNTIYF. The CDR3 DNA follows: TGTGCCAGCAGCTTATGGGGGGACCCTGGAAACACCATATATTTT.

This clonotype has at least ten counts. CDR3 sequence: CASSREAGGLYEQYF. CDR3 nucleotide sequence: TGCGCCAGCAGCCGAGAGGCAGGGGGCTTATACGAGCAGTACTTC. The V and J genes are TRBV5-1 and TRBJ2-7; 8 nucleotides agree with TRBD1. The CDR3 has 15 residues. The germline CDR1 and CDR2 sequences are SGHRS and YFSETQ. The V gene end was trimmed by 4 bases and the J gene end by 4 bases; junction bases not matched to a gene: 10.

This clonotype was seen many times. The V and J genes are TRBV9 and TRBJ2-7; possibly TRBD1 for D (6 bases). This CDR3 comprises 15 residues. Germline values: CDR1 SGDLS, CDR2 YYNGEE. The ends were cut back, 0 bases at V and 2 bases at J, with 12 bases in the middle. CDR3 sequence: CASSVGPGQPYEQYF. CDR3 bases: TGTGCCAGCAGCGTAGGACCTGGACAGCCCTACGAGCAGTACTTC.

This clonotype is termed medium-sized. The chain has TRBV5-1 and TRBJ2-3, with TRBD2 matching over 7 bases. Germline loops: CDR1 SGHRS, CDR2 YFSETQ. The CDR3 sequence is 13 residues long. V shed 4 bases, J shed 14 bases, and the junction held 13 bases outside the gene matches. CDR3 in DNA: TGCGCCAGCAGCCCGGAGCGGGAAGGAGGGCCGTATTTT. Its protein is CASSPEREGGPYF. Full variable domain (outside the CDR3, taken from reference TRBV5-1 and TRBJ2-3): KAGVTQTPRYLIKTRGQQVTLSCSPISGHRSVSWYQQTPGQGLQFLFEYFSETQRNKGNFPGRFSGRQFSNSRSEMNVSTLELGDSALYLCASSPEREGGPYFGPGTRLTVL.

In its sample, this clonotype is medium-sized. The chain has TRBV7-6 and TRBJ2-7; tentative D call: TRBD1 (5 bases). The CDR3 contains 14 residues. V was cut by 4 bases and J by 1 base, with 11 bases left in between. CDR1 is SGHVS, CDR2 FNYEAQ, per germline. CDR3 region: CASSYTTDSYEQYF. In nucleotides, the CDR3 is TGTGCCAGCAGCTATACGACAGATTCCTACGAGCAGTACTTC.

This clonotype showed up many times. The chain links TRBV7-2 to TRBJ2-3; 9 nucleotides match TRBD2. With V trimmed by 1 base and J by 0 bases, 8 bases remained unmatched. The CDR3 runs 18 residues. Per germline, CDR1 SGHTA and CDR2 FQGNSA. Here the CDR3 DNA reads TGTGCCAGCAGCTTAGTACTAGCGGGCTTTTATAGCACAGATACGCAGTATTTT. It encodes CASSLVLAGFYSTDTQYF.

This clonotype was seen at least ten times. The chain links TRBV20-1 to TRBJ1-5, with D possibly TRBD1 on 5 matching bases. V shed 3 bases and J shed 1 base, with 13 bases lying between them. Germline-derived CDR1 and CDR2 are DFQATT and SNEGSKA (reference sequence). The CDR3 runs 15 residues. The CDR3, as DNA: TGCAGTGCTAGGCACGCCTGGGACAGCAATCAGCCCCAGCATTTT. Amino acid sequence: CSARHAWDSNQPQHF.

This clonotype has ten or more counts. V and J are TRBV7-9 and TRBJ1-2; the match to TRBD1 covers 8 bases. Germline CDR1 is SEHNR and CDR2 is FQNEAQ (reference sequence). The J segment lost 4 bases and the V segment lost 4 bases, leaving 8 bases of the junction unmatched. This CDR3 has 15 residues. The CDR3 region is CASSYGTGDLYGYTF. The DNA for the CDR3 is TGTGCCAGCAGCTACGGGACAGGAGATCTCTATGGCTACACCTTC.

This clonotype showed up many times. The J gene is TRBJ2-2, the V gene TRBV6-5; TRBD1 matches at 8 bases. V trimming: 5 bases; J trimming: 5 bases; junction bases outside the gene matches: 13. Germline CDR1 reads MNHEY; CDR2 reads SVGAGI. The CDR3 extends over 17 amino acids. CDR3 region: CASSTPQGARGTGELFF. DNA for the CDR3: TGTGCCAGCAGTACCCCTCAGGGGGCGCGAGGGACCGGGGAGCTGTTTTTT.

This clonotype was seen many times. This chain links TRBV4-1 with TRBJ1-6; maybe TRBD1 (5 bases). This CDR3 has 17 residues. The V end was cut by 1 base, the J end by 2 bases, with 12 bases between. The V gene's germline CDR1 is MGHRA and CDR2 YSYEKL. This CDR3 is CASSQVGEITYNSPLHF. CDR3 in DNA: TGCGCCAGCAGCCAAGTAGGGGAAATCACCTATAATTCACCCCTCCACTTT.

The sample holds many counts of this clonotype. The chain couples TRBV20-1 to TRBJ1-2, with unresolved D. CDR1 is DFQATT, CDR2 SNEGSKA, per germline (reference sequence). The CDR3 sequence is 11 residues long. The germline V and J ends were trimmed by 3 bases and 7 bases, with 9 bases remaining between them. The CDR3 here is CSASGNSGYTF. CDR3 bases: TGCAGTGCTAGCGGGAACAGTGGCTACACCTTC.

There are many counts of this clonotype. The CDR3, as DNA: TGTGCCAGCAGTGAATGGGCTAGCCCCTCCTACAATGAGCAGTTCTTC. Residues: CASSEWASPSYNEQFF. V is TRBV25-1 and J is TRBJ2-1; D may be TRBD2 (5 bases). CDR1 is MGHDK and CDR2 is SYGVNS in the germline V gene. This CDR3 has 16 residues. Trimming shortened V by 1 base and J by 0 bases, and 10 bases separated the two germline ends.

This clonotype was recorded at least ten times. The chain couples TRBV29-1 to TRBJ2-7, with D maybe TRBD2 (6 bases). The length of the CDR3 is 12 residues. V was trimmed by 4 bases and J by 2 bases, leaving 9 bases between them. The germline V gene has CDR1 SQVTM and CDR2 ANQGSEA. The CDR3 DNA reads as TGCAGCGTTGTGGCTAGCGCCTACGAGCAGTACTTC. This codes for CSVVASAYEQYF.